The present entry profiles one TCR beta chain with its context. This entry comes from a study of a mutant IDH1 vaccine in newly diagnosed glioma. Time point in this sample: baseline, week 1 (first vaccination visit). As to treatment: pre-vaccination baseline after standard-of-care therapy. Each of the donors came in with new WHO grade 3 or 4 astrocytomas that were IDH1-mutant and ATRX-lost. The CDR3 is made up of 15 amino acids. V lost 5 bases to trimming and J lost 2 bases, with 16 bases between them. CDR1 and CDR2 (germline): SGHTA, FQGNSA. Assay: immunoSEQ multiplex PCR; the TCRdb copy retains only in-frame clones and omits some. The sample lists some 38,000 clones; just under 95% were seen once.

Source: PBMCs, taken from a glioma patient treated with radiotherapy, temozolomide or both. V and J are TRBV7-2 and TRBJ2-7, with D perhaps TRBD2 (5 bases). This clonotype was sampled from a man aged 18 to 29 with glioma. The CDR3 bases are TGTGCCAGCAGCCCTCAAGTAGCGAAGACCTACGAGCAGTACTTC. Its protein is CASSPQVAKTYEQYF.